This paragraph reports one T cell receptor beta chain. What it recognizes is unknown. The data originate from a study of T cells in localized non-small cell lung cancer. Study observations and caveats: Longer overall survival was associated with a higher density of T cells in the blood.

This CDR3 spans 12 amino acids. V was cut by 4 bases and J by 3 bases, with 3 bases left in between. Germline CDR1 is MDHEN and CDR2 is SYDVKM. Clones were sequenced by immunoSEQ multiplex PCR, and TCRdb holds only the in-frame ones, with some missing. Of roughly 2,500 clones in the sample, about 27% were seen once. The V gene is TRBV28, the J gene TRBJ1-4; D remains ambiguous. Sequenced here: normal lung tissue next to the tumor, sampled before any cancer treatment. This TCR derives from a woman aged 35 to 70 with stage II squamous cell lung carcinoma. CDR3 protein: CASSYANEKLFF. DNA of the CDR3: TGTGCCAGCAGTTACGCTAATGAAAAACTGTTTTTT. The whole variable domain, remainder taken from reference TRBV28 and TRBJ1-4, is DVKVTQSSRYLVKRTGEKVFLECVQDMDHENMFWYRQDPGLGLRLIYFSYDVKMKEKGDIPEGYSVSREKKERFSLILESASTNQTSMYLCASSYANEKLFFGSGTQLSVL.